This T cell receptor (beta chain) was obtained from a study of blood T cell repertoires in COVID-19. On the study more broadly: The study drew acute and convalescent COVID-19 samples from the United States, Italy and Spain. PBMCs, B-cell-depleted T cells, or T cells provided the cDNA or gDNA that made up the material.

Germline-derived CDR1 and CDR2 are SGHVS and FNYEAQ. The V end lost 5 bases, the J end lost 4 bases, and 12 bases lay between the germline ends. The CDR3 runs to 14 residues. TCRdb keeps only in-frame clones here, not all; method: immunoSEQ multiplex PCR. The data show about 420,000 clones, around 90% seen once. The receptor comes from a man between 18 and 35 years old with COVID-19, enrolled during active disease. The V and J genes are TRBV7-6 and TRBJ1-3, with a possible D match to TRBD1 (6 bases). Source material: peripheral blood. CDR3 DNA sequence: TGTGCCAGCAGCCCAACAGGGCTAGGAAACACCATATATTTT. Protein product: CASSPTGLGNTIYF.